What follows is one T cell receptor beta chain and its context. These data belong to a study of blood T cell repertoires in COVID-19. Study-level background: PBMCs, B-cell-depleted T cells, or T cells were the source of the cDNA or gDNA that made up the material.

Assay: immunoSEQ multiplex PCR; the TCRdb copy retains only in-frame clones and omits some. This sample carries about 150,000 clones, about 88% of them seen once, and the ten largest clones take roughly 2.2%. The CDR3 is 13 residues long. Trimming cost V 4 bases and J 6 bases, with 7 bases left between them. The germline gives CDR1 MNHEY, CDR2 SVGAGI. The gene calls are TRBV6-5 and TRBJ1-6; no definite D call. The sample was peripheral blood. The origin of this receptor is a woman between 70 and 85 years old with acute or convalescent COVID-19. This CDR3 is CASSWAVNSPLHF. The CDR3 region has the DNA TGTGCCAGCAGTTGGGCAGTTAATTCACCCCTCCACTTT.